The present entry profiles one TCR beta chain with its context. Its antigen is unknown. Per germline, CDR1 DFQATT and CDR2 SNEGSKA (reference sequence). The CDR3 extends over 15 amino acids. The V segment lost 6 bases and the J segment 5 bases; nucleotides outside the gene matches: 13. These data originate in a study of T cell repertoires in cytomegalovirus infection. TCRdb itself ran the reads through MiXCR, one entry per CDR3 protein. The table includes some 350,000 distinct CDR3 sequences, roughly 36% detected once. V is TRBV20-1 and J is TRBJ2-5, with 9 positions matching TRBD2. The origin of this receptor is a human donor in good health (CMV status not recorded). Some clones in this sample may be carry-over from other donors' samples. The specimen comprised cultured PBMCs, sampled from culture after CMV antigen stimulation. The CDR3 nucleotides are TGCAGTGCCGAGAGAGTAGCGGGAGAGTGGGAGACCCAGTACTTC. This translates into CSAERVAGEWETQYF.